The T cell receptor (beta chain) described here comes from a study of cytomegalovirus exposure and HLA in healthy donors. On the study more broadly: The Caucasian-associated ancestry cluster contained 81% of the approximately 420 genotyped donors.

Germline V gene sequence: CDR1 MGHRA, CDR2 YSYEKL. V was trimmed by 6 bases and J by 4 bases, leaving 10 bases between them. The CDR3 has 13 amino acids. The PCR ran on 60 Vbeta and 13 Jbeta primers. Assay: immunoSEQ multiplex PCR; the TCRdb copy retains only in-frame clones and omits some. This table has under 130,000 clones, about four fifths appearing once. This chain joins TRBV4-1 and TRBJ2-1; no reliable D call. This TCR came from a young man in good health and CMV-seronegative. The sequenced material came from PBMCs. This CDR3 reads CASRKTDYNEQFF. CDR3 DNA: TGCGCCAGCAGAAAAACAGATTACAATGAGCAGTTCTTC.